The 25 T cell receptor beta chains given below trace back to one sample, sequenced in a study of blood T cells in healthy people across ages. It was with a sample-barcoded 5' primer and a J-beta primer mix that a second PCR of roughly 7 to 12 cycles was run. TCRdb processed the 5' RACE reads anew with MiXCR; each CDR3 protein has one entry. The table has hundreds of thousands of distinct CDR3 sequences, about three fifths seen once; the top ten hold 22%. Input material: blood. These receptors were obtained from a man aged 25-45 years in good health.

The chain carries TRBV7-9 and TRBJ1-1; no definite D call. The CDR3 runs to 12 residues. Germline CDR1 reads SEHNR; CDR2 reads FQNEAQ (reference sequence). V lost 8 bases, J lost 5 bases, and 12 bases lay in between. CDR3 in amino acids: CASAGGRTEAFF. The CDR3 bases are TGTGCCAGCGCTGGTGGGCGGACTGAAGCTTTCTTT.

The chain couples TRBV9 to TRBJ2-3; D perhaps matches TRBD2 (7 bases). The CDR3 extends over 17 amino acids. Germline V CDR1 and CDR2: SGDLS, YYNGEE. With 1 base removed from V and 5 bases from J, the gap between germline ends came to 20 bases. In DNA form, the CDR3 reads TGTGCCAGCAGCGTAAGTCGGGGGGCGAACCCTTTAGATACGCAGTATTTT. Amino acids: CASSVSRGANPLDTQYF.

The J gene is TRBJ1-2, the V gene TRBV7-9; D is uncertain. CDR1 SEHNR and CDR2 FQNEAQ come from the germline V gene (reference sequence). This CDR3 has 13 amino acids. Written as DNA, the CDR3 is TGTGGCGGTCCCTTGGGAGCATCCTATGGCTACACCTTC. Its protein product is CGGPLGASYGYTF.

This clonotype was observed a handful of times. V usage is TRBV11-2 and J usage is TRBJ2-3, with TRBD2 matching over 11 bases. The V segment lost 5 bases and the J segment 3 bases; nucleotides outside the gene matches: 7. Germline lookup yields CDR1 SGHAT and CDR2 FQNNGV. The CDR3 runs to 16 residues. CDR3 nucleotides: TGTGCCAGCAGCGTAATTCTAGCGGGAGGAACAGATACGCAGTATTTT. This encodes CASSVILAGGTDTQYF.

This chain uses TRBV20-1 with TRBJ1-2, with a tentative D call TRBD1 (5 bases). V lost 4 bases and J lost 6, with 18 bases in between. Germline lookup yields CDR1 DFQATT and CDR2 SNEGSKA (reference sequence). The CDR3 is made up of 14 amino acids. The CDR3 spells CSAKTQEGRNGYTF. DNA for the CDR3: TGCAGTGCTAAGACCCAAGAGGGGAGGAATGGCTACACCTTC.

This clonotype was seen repeatedly, ten times or more. The J gene is TRBJ2-3, the V gene TRBV20-1; 8 nucleotides match TRBD2. CDR1 and CDR2 from the germline V gene are DFQATT and SNEGSKA (reference sequence). Trimming removed 5 bases from V and 1 base from J; junction bases left unmatched: 8. The CDR3 length is 15 residues. The CDR3 here is CSAPLLAVGTDTQYF. In nucleotides, the CDR3 is TGCAGTGCTCCCTTACTAGCGGTTGGCACAGATACGCAGTATTTT.

With respect to this clonotype: The junction shows a germline mismatch at one end, possibly a read error. The rearrangement uses TRBV4-1 and TRBJ2-1; 7 nucleotides align to TRBD2. The germline gives CDR1 MGHRA, CDR2 YSYEKL. This CDR3 is 17 amino acids long. CDR3 coding DNA: TGCGCCAGCAGCCAAGCCCTAGCGGAGAGTCCCTACAATGAACAGTTCTTC. Amino acid sequence: CASSQALAESPYNEQFF.

The V gene is TRBV9, the J gene TRBJ1-2, with D possibly matching TRBD1 (6 bases). This CDR3 is built from 15 residues. CDR1 is SGDLS, CDR2 YYNGEE, per germline. Trimming shortened V by 3 bases and J by 6 bases, and 18 bases separated the two germline ends. The DNA of the CDR3 is TGTGCCAGCAGCGACGGGGGCAGGCGCCGGAATGGCTACACCTTC. Translating gives CASSDGGRRRNGYTF.

This clonotype has a handful of counts. The gene calls are TRBV20-1 and TRBJ2-5; tentative D call: TRBD1 (5 bases). Germline CDR1 DFQATT, CDR2 SNEGSKA (reference sequence). This CDR3 has 12 residues. V lost 2 bases and J lost 5, with 9 bases in between. The CDR3 spells CSARKGVETQYF. The CDR3 DNA is TGCAGTGCTAGAAAAGGGGTCGAGACCCAGTACTTC.

The V and J genes are TRBV20-1 and TRBJ2-1, with 11 bases lining up with TRBD2. Germline CDR1 is DFQATT and CDR2 is SNEGSKA (reference sequence). V was pared by 5 bases and J by 5 bases, with 2 bases of the junction left unmatched. The CDR3 length is 13 residues. The CDR3 bases are TGCAGTGCTCCGGGACTAGCGGACAATGAGCAGTTCTTC. Residues: CSAPGLADNEQFF.

This clonotype showed up just once. Just one base apart from a much larger clone, this may be a read error. The chain couples TRBV29-1 to TRBJ2-1, with D unclear. The CDR3 spans 13 residues. Trimming removed 2 bases at V and 2 bases at J, with 7 bases between. From germline, CDR1 is SQVTM and CDR2 ANQGSEA. DNA for the CDR3: TGCAGCGTTGAACAGAGCCCCTACAATGAGCAGTTCTTC. Amino acids: CSVEQSPYNEQFF.

The rearrangement uses TRBV5-1 and TRBJ2-3, with no clear D. CDR1 and CDR2 (germline): SGHRS, YFSETQ. V was cut by 0 bases and J by 0 bases, with 8 bases left in between. This CDR3 is 15 amino acids long. The CDR3 region has the DNA TGCGCCAGCAGCTTGGACAGCCTTAGCACAGATACGCAGTATTTT. The encoded protein is CASSLDSLSTDTQYF.

J is TRBJ1-1 and V is TRBV20-1; no firm D call. CDR1 and CDR2 from the germline V gene are DFQATT and SNEGSKA (reference sequence). V gave up 2 bases and J gave up 1 base, with 8 bases separating them. The CDR3 extends over 13 amino acids. The CDR3 nucleotides read TGCAGTGCTAGACCCGGGCCGAACACTGAAGCTTTCTTT. Protein sequence: CSARPGPNTEAFF.

J is TRBJ2-7 and V is TRBV10-3, with a tentative D call TRBD2 (5 bases). CDR3 size: 14 residues. CDR1 and CDR2 (germline): ENHRY, SYGVKD. V shed 4 bases and J shed 3 bases, with 13 bases lying between them. The CDR3 DNA follows: TGTGCCATCAGTGGAGGGCAGCTCAGCTACGAGCAGTACTTC. Amino acid sequence: CAISGGQLSYEQYF.

The chain is built from TRBV29-1 and TRBJ2-7; no reliable D call. The CDR3 runs to 14 residues. V was clipped by 2 bases and J by 2 bases, with 13 bases between them. Germline CDR1 is SQVTM and CDR2 is ANQGSEA. CDR3 sequence (DNA): TGCAGCGTTGAATTTATGCGTATTACCTACGAGCAGTACTTC. This codes for CSVEFMRITYEQYF.

The chain employs TRBV5-1 and TRBJ1-2; D remains ambiguous. Trimming removed 7 bases at V and 8 bases at J, with 18 bases between. The CDR3 totals 13 residues. Germline-derived CDR1 and CDR2 are SGHRS and YFSETQ. CDR3 residues: CASHGEGSRGYTF. CDR3 bases: TGCGCCAGCCATGGAGAAGGGTCGAGGGGCTACACCTTC.

The gene calls are TRBV20-1 and TRBJ2-7; D uncertain. Between the trimmed V and J ends, which lost 5 bases and 0 bases, there was a span of 11 bases. There are 13 residues in the CDR3. Per germline, CDR1 DFQATT and CDR2 SNEGSKA (reference sequence). In DNA form, the CDR3 reads TGCAGTGCTTCCGACGGCTACTCCTACGAGCAGTACTTC. It translates to CSASDGYSYEQYF.

This clonotype was recorded once. The chain recombines TRBV6-1 with TRBJ2-1, with unresolved D. CDR3 length equals 16 residues. Trimming pared 0 bases from V and 0 bases from J, leaving 9 bases between. The germline V gene encodes CDR1 MNHNS and CDR2 SASEGT. CDR3: CASSEALGYSYNEQFF. For the CDR3, the DNA is TGTGCCAGCAGTGAAGCCCTCGGGTACTCCTACAATGAGCAGTTCTTC.

This chain connects TRBV20-1 to TRBJ2-2, with D possibly TRBD2 on 5 matching bases. V lost 4 bases and J lost 6, with 18 bases in between. Per the germline V gene, CDR1 is DFQATT and CDR2 is SNEGSKA (reference sequence). There are 15 residues in the CDR3. Written as DNA, the CDR3 is TGCAGTGCTATAAGAGGGCATAGTTTCTCCGGGGAGCTGTTTTTT. Its translation: CSAIRGHSFSGELFF.

This clonotype was seen ten or more times. The chain has TRBV12-3 or TRBV12-4 and TRBJ2-6, with no clear D. Trimming shortened V by 8 bases and J by 2 bases, and 13 bases separated the two germline ends. The CDR3 sequence is 15 residues long. The CDR3 DNA reads TGTGCCAGCGGGCACGGTTCCACTGGGGCCAACGTCCTGACTTTC. Translating it yields CASGHGSTGANVLTF.

This clonotype occurred a few times. The chain is built from TRBV7-9 and TRBJ2-3; 8 nucleotides match TRBD2. V dropped 8 bases and J dropped 2; count of bases not matched to a gene: 6. The CDR3 spans 14 residues. Germline loops: CDR1 SEHNR, CDR2 FQNEAQ (reference sequence). The CDR3 sequence: CASDSGIHTDTQYF. The CDR3 region has the DNA TGTGCCAGCGATAGCGGGATTCACACAGATACGCAGTATTTT.

Concerning this clonotype itself: A read error is possible here, since a much larger clone lies one base away. The genes are TRBV6-2 or TRBV6-3 and TRBJ1-5, with D possibly being TRBD1 (5 bases). The CDR3 spans 15 residues. Per the germline V gene, CDR1 is MNHEY and CDR2 is SVGEGT. Trimming took off 5 bases at V and 4 bases at J, with 15 bases between the two ends. The CDR3 loop is CASSTPCGANQPQHF. The DNA of the CDR3 is TGTGCCAGCAGTACCCCTTGCGGGGCGAATCAGCCCCAGCATTTT.

V gene TRBV20-1 combines with J gene TRBJ2-7; either TRBD1 or TRBD2 may supply D (5 bases each). The CDR3 extends over 14 amino acids. Per the germline V gene, CDR1 is DFQATT and CDR2 is SNEGSKA (reference sequence). The ends were cut back, 5 bases at V and 3 bases at J, with 17 bases in the middle. CDR3 sequence (DNA): TGCAGTGCTCCGGGACCTGAAAGCTACTACGAGCAGTACTTC. Its protein is CSAPGPESYYEQYF.

CDR3 sequence reads: CASSSPRETQYF. The DNA of the CDR3 is TGTGCCAGCAGTTCCCCGAGAGAGACCCAGTACTTC. The chain carries TRBV28 and TRBJ2-5; D gene uncertain. The V gene lost 4 bases and the J gene lost 4 bases, with 7 bases spanning the gap. This CDR3 region has 12 residues. Per the germline V gene, CDR1 is MDHEN and CDR2 is SYDVKM.

Comment on this clonotype: One end of the junction is discordant with germline, which a read error may explain. J is TRBJ1-1 and V is TRBV29-1, with no clear D. Germline V lookup: CDR1 SQVTM, CDR2 ANQGSEA. This CDR3 contains 13 residues. CDR3 sequence (DNA): TGCAGTGTTGATTCCCGACAGAACACTGAAGCTTTCTTT. Amino acids: CSVDSRQNTEAFF.